This T cell receptor (beta chain) originates from a study of neurological immune-mediated disorders. General observations from the study: CDR3 amino acid sequences found in expanded clones were never shared across subjects, suggesting private repertoires in all groups.

TCRdb reanalysed the 5' RACE reads using MiXCR and keeps one entry per CDR3 protein. The repertoire holds tens of thousands of distinct CDR3 sequences, with about 9.3% as singletons. Germline CDR1 SGHKS, CDR2 YYEKEE (reference sequence). The ends were cut back, 1 base at V and 2 bases at J, with 6 bases in the middle. CDR3 size: 13 residues. The sample holds many counts of this clonotype. Its antigen remains unidentified. This receptor was obtained from a man aged 40-49 years in good health. The rearrangement joins TRBV5-5 to TRBJ1-2; D is unresolved. The sequenced sample consisted of PBMCs. For the CDR3, the DNA is TGTGCCAGCAGCTTGTACGGGAACTATGGCTACACCTTC. Amino acid sequence: CASSLYGNYGYTF.